This entry describes one T cell receptor beta chain. The antigen is not known. The PCR had 60 Vbeta and 13 Jbeta primers. Here immunoSEQ multiplex PCR was the method, and the copy in TCRdb shows in-frame clones only, minus some. Seen here are 100,000 to 150,000 clones, roughly 77% observed once, and the top ten hold roughly 5.7%. The germline V gene has CDR1 LNHDA and CDR2 SQIVND (reference sequence). Trimming took 10 bases from V and 3 from J, leaving 10 bases between them. The CDR3 has 11 amino acids. This sample was taken from a study of cytomegalovirus exposure and HLA in healthy donors. Notes on the study in general: Analyses of presence/absence relied on an assumption of roughly uniform sequencing depth across donors. A later analysis showed that HLA-associated TCR beta chains had undergone more clonal expansion than equally common others.

The sequenced sample was PBMCs. This sequence joins TRBV19 and TRBJ2-7; D gene uncertain. This sequence originates from a man aged 25-45 years in good health and CMV-seronegative. Here the CDR3 reads CATGTGYEQYF. DNA for the CDR3: TGTGCCACCGGAACGGGCTACGAGCAGTACTTC.